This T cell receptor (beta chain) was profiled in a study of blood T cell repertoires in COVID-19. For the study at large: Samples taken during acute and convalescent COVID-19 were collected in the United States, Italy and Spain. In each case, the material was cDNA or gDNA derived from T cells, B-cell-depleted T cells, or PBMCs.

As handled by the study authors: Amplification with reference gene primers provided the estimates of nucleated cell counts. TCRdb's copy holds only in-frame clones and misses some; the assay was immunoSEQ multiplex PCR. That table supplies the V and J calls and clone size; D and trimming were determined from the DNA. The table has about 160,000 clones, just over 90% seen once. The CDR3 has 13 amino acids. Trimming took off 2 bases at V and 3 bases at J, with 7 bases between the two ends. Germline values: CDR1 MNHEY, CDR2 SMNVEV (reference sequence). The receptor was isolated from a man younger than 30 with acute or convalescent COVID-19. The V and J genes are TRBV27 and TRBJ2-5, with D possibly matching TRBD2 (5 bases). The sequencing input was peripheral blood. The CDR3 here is CASSLEGEETQYF. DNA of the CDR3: TGTGCCAGCAGTTTAGAGGGTGAAGAGACCCAGTACTTC.